Included here is one T cell receptor beta chain sequence, with context. Its antigen is not identified. The data are from a study of blood T cells in healthy people across ages. Study-level points and caveats: Since the PBMCs were unsorted, naive and antigen-experienced cells could not be conclusively compared. Observed TCR beta diversity per million T cells went down as age went up. This fall followed a roughly linear course with age.

A second PCR, run for about 7 to 11 cycles, used a sample-barcoded 5' primer plus a J-beta primer mix. Template switching added a 12-random-nucleotide identifier to every cDNA molecule. TCRdb itself ran the 5' RACE reads through MiXCR, one entry per CDR3 protein. The sample has 1.5 million to 2 million distinct CDR3 sequences; around 42% are singletons. Germline V gene lookup returns CDR1 SGHTA and CDR2 FQGNSA. The CDR3 totals 15 residues. The V end lost 1 base, the J end lost 5 bases, and 12 bases lay between the germline ends. The sequence was collected from a human donor in good health. This rearrangement joins TRBV7-2 to TRBJ1-5, with D possibly being TRBD1 (5 bases). Source material: blood. CDR3 residues: CASSLGRESYQPQHF. Written as DNA, the CDR3 is TGTGCCAGCAGCTTAGGCAGGGAGAGTTATCAGCCCCAGCATTTT.